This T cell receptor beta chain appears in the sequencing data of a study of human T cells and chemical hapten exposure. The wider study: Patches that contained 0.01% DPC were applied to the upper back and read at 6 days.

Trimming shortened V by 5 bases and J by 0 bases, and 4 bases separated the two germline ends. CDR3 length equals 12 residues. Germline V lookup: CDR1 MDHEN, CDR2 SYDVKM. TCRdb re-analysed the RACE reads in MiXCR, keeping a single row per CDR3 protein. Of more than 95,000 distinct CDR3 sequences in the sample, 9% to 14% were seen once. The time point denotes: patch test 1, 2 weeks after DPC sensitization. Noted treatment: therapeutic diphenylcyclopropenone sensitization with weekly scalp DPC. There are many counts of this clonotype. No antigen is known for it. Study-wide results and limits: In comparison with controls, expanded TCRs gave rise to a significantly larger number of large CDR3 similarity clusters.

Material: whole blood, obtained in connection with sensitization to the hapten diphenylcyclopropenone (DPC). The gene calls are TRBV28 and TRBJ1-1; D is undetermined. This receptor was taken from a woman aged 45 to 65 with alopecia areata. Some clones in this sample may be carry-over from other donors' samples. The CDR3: CASSEMNTEAFF. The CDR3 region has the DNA TGTGCCAGCAGTGAAATGAACACTGAAGCTTTCTTT.